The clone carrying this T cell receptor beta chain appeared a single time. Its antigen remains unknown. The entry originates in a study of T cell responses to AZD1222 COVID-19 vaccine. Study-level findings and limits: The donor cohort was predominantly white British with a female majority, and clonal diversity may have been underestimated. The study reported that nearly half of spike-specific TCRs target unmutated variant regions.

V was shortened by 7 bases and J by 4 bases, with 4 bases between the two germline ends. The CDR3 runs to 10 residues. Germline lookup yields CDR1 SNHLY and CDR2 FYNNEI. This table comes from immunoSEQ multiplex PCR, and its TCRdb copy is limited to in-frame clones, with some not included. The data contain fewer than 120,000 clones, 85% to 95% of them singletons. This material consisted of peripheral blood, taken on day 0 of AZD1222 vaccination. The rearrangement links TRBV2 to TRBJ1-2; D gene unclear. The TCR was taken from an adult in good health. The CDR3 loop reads CASTAYGYTF. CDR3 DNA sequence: TGTGCCAGCACAGCCTATGGCTACACCTTC.